This TCR beta chain was identified in a study of cytomegalovirus exposure and HLA in healthy donors. About the study: Samples from HLA-typed donors yielded 65 million to 85 million unique TCRs in an early data release.

PCR primers comprised 60 Vbeta and 13 Jbeta primers. Here immunoSEQ multiplex PCR was the method, and the copy in TCRdb shows in-frame clones only, minus some. The sample holds over 100,000 clones; around 78% are singletons and the top ten take 3.3%. Germline CDR1 is SEHNR and CDR2 is FQNEAQ (reference sequence). The CDR3 runs 19 residues. The V gene end was trimmed by 1 base and the J gene end by 2 bases; junction bases not matched to a gene: 11. Of note for this clone: Antigen: not known.

Findings of the study overall: According to the study, roughly 160 TCR beta chains were cytomegalovirus-associated. There was a cluster of highly shared sequence variants that was likely a sequencing artifact. A missense variant in DCLRE1C was later tied to TCR beta V- and J-gene trimming.

The V gene is TRBV7-9, the J gene TRBJ1-6, with TRBD1 matching over 7 bases. This TCR was recovered from a woman aged 30 to 39 in good health and CMV-seropositive. The sequenced sample consisted of PBMCs. DNA for the CDR3: TGTGCCAGCAGCTTAGTGGCCGGGGGACAGCTAACCTATAATTCACCCCTCCACTTT. Its translation is CASSLVAGGQLTYNSPLHF.